Presented here are 19 T cell receptor beta chains from one specimen sequenced in a study of shared clonotypes between healthy human individuals. Using immunoSEQ multiplex PCR, the repertoire was profiled, and TCRdb retains in-frame clones only, with some absent. Among about 110,000 clones listed, roughly 66% were seen once. The sequenced sample consisted of memory CD8+ T cells sorted from blood. Documented subset: CD45RO+ cells pooled with CCR7-negative TemRA cells. Every receptor here comes from a woman aged 25 to 45 in good health.

The chain has TRBV11-1 and TRBJ2-1; 7 bases line up with TRBD1. Trimming took 0 bases from V and 0 from J; bases not matched to a gene: 8. The CDR3 extends over 18 amino acids. Per the germline V gene, CDR1 is SGHAT and CDR2 is FQDESV (reference sequence). CDR3 protein: CASSLAWTGQSSYNEQFF. The CDR3 nucleotides read TGTGCCAGCAGCTTAGCATGGACAGGACAAAGCTCCTACAATGAGCAGTTCTTC.

A note on this clone: Other DNA sequences in this specimen translate into the identical CDR3. CDR3 sequence (DNA): TGTGCCAGTAGGACGGGGGATCAGCCCCAGCATTTT. Translated: CASRTGDQPQHF. The chain carries TRBV19 and TRBJ1-5; TRBD1 is a possible D gene (5 bases). This CDR3 spans 12 amino acids. Germline-derived CDR1 and CDR2 are LNHDA and SQIVND (reference sequence). Trimming stripped 6 bases from V and 5 bases from J, with 8 bases between.

The chain employs TRBV19 and TRBJ1-4; no clear D. Deletions cut 2 bases from V and 0 bases from J, with 7 bases between. The CDR3 loop spans 15 amino acids. From germline, CDR1 is LNHDA and CDR2 SQIVND (reference sequence). The CDR3 DNA is TGTGCCAGTAGTATAAGGAGTGCAACTAATGAAAAACTGTTTTTT. It translates to CASSIRSATNEKLFF.

This rearrangement joins TRBV4-2 to TRBJ2-1; 8 bases are shared with TRBD2. This CDR3 has 15 amino acids. The germline gives CDR1 LGHNA, CDR2 YNFKEQ. V lost 4 bases to trimming and J lost 7 bases; unmatched junction nucleotides: 9. CDR3 nucleotide sequence: TGTGCCAGCAGCCCCATAGCGGGAAGGGTTAATGAGCAGTTCTTC. It codes for CASSPIAGRVNEQFF.

This clone was detected many times. The gene calls are TRBV14 and TRBJ1-2; D remains unclear. V dropped 1 base and J dropped 4 bases, with 7 bases sitting between them. The germline gives CDR1 SGHDN, CDR2 FVKESK. The CDR3 is 13 amino acids. CDR3 in amino acids: CASSQAGVYGYTF. The CDR3 DNA follows: TGTGCCAGCAGCCAAGCAGGTGTCTATGGCTACACCTTC.

The rearrangement uses TRBV7-9 and TRBJ2-7; D uncertain. The germline gives CDR1 SEHNR, CDR2 FQNEAQ (reference sequence). The CDR3 loop spans 15 amino acids. Trimming took off 1 base at V and 1 base at J, with 11 bases between the two ends. The CDR3, as DNA: TGTGCCAGCAGCTTAGGGGTAAGGGCATCCTACGAGCAGTACTTC. It translates to CASSLGVRASYEQYF. The whole variable domain, filled in from reference TRBV7-9 and TRBJ2-7, reads DTGVSQNPRHKITKRGQNVTFRCDPISEHNRLYWYRQTLGQGPEFLTYFQNEAQLEKSRLLSDRFSAERPKGSFSTLEIQRTEQGDSAMYLCASSLGVRASYEQYFGPGTRLTVT.

The J gene is TRBJ2-1, the V gene TRBV4-1; D may be TRBD2 (6 bases). Germline V lookup: CDR1 MGHRA, CDR2 YSYEKL. The germline V and J ends were trimmed by 3 bases and 6 bases, with 12 bases remaining between them. The CDR3 sequence is 14 residues long. In DNA form, the CDR3 reads TGCGCCAGCAGCCATCAACTAGCAGTCAATGAGCAGTTCTTC. It yields the protein CASSHQLAVNEQFF.

The chain is built from TRBV2 and TRBJ1-1; 7 nucleotides agree with TRBD1. The CDR3 length is 17 residues. Trimming took 0 bases from V and 6 from J; bases not matched to a gene: 13. Per germline, CDR1 SNHLY and CDR2 FYNNEI. CDR3 residues: CASSEAQGGPLSPEAFF. CDR3 sequence (DNA): TGTGCCAGCAGTGAAGCCCAGGGGGGACCATTATCACCTGAAGCTTTCTTT.

The rearrangement links TRBV11-2 to TRBJ2-5, with D possibly TRBD2 on 5 matching bases. The J call could be wrong; TRBJ2-7 is a better fit for the DNA end. Germline CDR1 is SGHAT and CDR2 is FQNNGV. The CDR3 is made up of 13 amino acids. In DNA form, the CDR3 reads TGTGCCAGCAGTTCAACTAGGCCCTACGAGCAGTACTTC. It encodes CASSSTRPYEQYF.

This clone was detected a few times. The chain is built from TRBV27 and TRBJ2-3; 8 positions match TRBD1. The CDR3 consists of 15 residues. Germline CDR1 reads MNHEY; CDR2 reads SMNVEV (reference sequence). V gave up 3 bases and J gave up 6 bases; unmatched junction bases: 8. In nucleotides, the CDR3 is TGTGCCAGCAGTTTGTGGCAGGGGGCGGCGGATACGCAGTATTTT. Protein: CASSLWQGAADTQYF.

The chain uses TRBV4-1 and TRBJ1-2, with D possibly TRBD1 on 5 matching bases. This CDR3 spans 14 amino acids. The germline gives CDR1 MGHRA, CDR2 YSYEKL. V gave up 0 bases and J gave up 2 bases, with 7 bases separating them. This CDR3 reads CASSQDPGNYGYTF. The CDR3 DNA is TGCGCCAGCAGCCAAGATCCAGGGAACTATGGCTACACCTTC.

V and J are TRBV28 and TRBJ2-7; D might be TRBD1 or TRBD2, each matching 5 bases. CDR1 and CDR2 from the germline V gene are MDHEN and SYDVKM. V shed 5 bases and J shed 2 bases, with 19 bases lying between them. This CDR3 is 16 amino acids long. This CDR3 reads CASSKLSGGRTYEQYF. The DNA for the CDR3 is TGTGCCAGCAGTAAACTCTCTGGGGGTCGGACCTACGAGCAGTACTTC.

The chain links TRBV4-2 to TRBJ2-5, with a weak D call TRBD2 (6 bases). The length of the CDR3 is 18 residues. Germline values: CDR1 LGHNA, CDR2 YNFKEQ. V dropped 4 bases and J dropped 3 bases, with 24 bases sitting between them. The CDR3 loop reads CASSLSRGGSGLEETQYF. The CDR3 nucleotides read TGTGCCAGCAGCCTTTCCCGTGGAGGGAGCGGATTAGAAGAGACCCAGTACTTC.

Points on this clone: A much larger clone is a single base away; this may be a read error. This sample includes further DNA sequences coding for the same CDR3. The V and J genes are TRBV4-1 and TRBJ2-7, with a weak D call TRBD2 (5 bases). CDR3 size: 14 residues. Germline CDR1 reads MGHRA; CDR2 reads YSYEKL. This CDR3 reads CASSQVSAIYEQYF. Written as DNA, the CDR3 is TGCGCCAGCAGCCAAGTTAGCGCCATCTACGAGCAGTATTTC.

This clone was counted at least ten times. The chain is built from TRBV2 and TRBJ2-6, with D unresolved. The CDR3 runs to 14 residues. Germline CDR1 SNHLY, CDR2 FYNNEI. Deletions cut 9 bases from V and 0 bases from J, with 9 bases between. DNA of the CDR3: TGTGCCAGGTACCCATACTCTGGGGCCAACGTCCTGACTTTC. As protein: CARYPYSGANVLTF. Supplemented by reference TRBV2 and TRBJ2-6, the full variable domain reads EPEVTQTPSHQVTQMGQEVILRCVPISNHLYFYWYRQILGQKVEFLVSFYNNEISEKSEIFDDQFSVERPDGSNFTLKIRSTKLEDSAMYFCARYPYSGANVLTFGAGSRLTVL.

The V gene is TRBV7-9, the J gene TRBJ2-1; D not certain. The V and J ends lost 1 base and 1 base respectively, with 5 bases between them. CDR3 size: 14 residues. Germline loops: CDR1 SEHNR, CDR2 FQNEAQ (reference sequence). The CDR3 loop is CASSLGSSYNEQFF. CDR3 nucleotides: TGTGCCAGCAGCTTAGGGTCGTCCTACAATGAGCAGTTCTTC.

The chain employs TRBV28 and TRBJ2-2, with no clear D. V dropped 5 bases and J dropped 3 bases, with 16 bases sitting between them. The CDR3 runs 16 residues. Germline lookup yields CDR1 MDHEN and CDR2 SYDVKM. The CDR3 loop is CASSGRVEDYTGELFF. DNA of the CDR3: TGTGCCAGCAGTGGACGAGTAGAGGATTACACCGGGGAGCTGTTTTTT.

The CDR3 sequence: CASSEMAGKTYGYTF. In nucleotides, the CDR3 is TGTGCCAGCAGCGAGATGGCTGGAAAGACCTATGGCTACACCTTC. The V gene is TRBV11-1, the J gene TRBJ1-2; D remains ambiguous. In germline, CDR1 is SGHAT, CDR2 FQDESV (reference sequence). Trimming left V 5 bases short and J 4 bases short, with 17 bases between. The CDR3 runs 15 residues.

The gene calls are TRBV29-1 and TRBJ1-4, with 9 bases aligning to TRBD1. This CDR3 contains 13 residues. Germline V lookup: CDR1 SQVTM, CDR2 ANQGSEA. After removal of 6 bases from V and 7 bases from J, the junction contained 6 bases not matched to a gene. The CDR3 protein is CSVRPGQGEKLFF. The DNA for the CDR3 is TGCAGCGTGCGACCGGGACAGGGTGAAAAACTGTTTTTT. Filled out from reference TRBV29-1 and TRBJ1-4, the complete variable domain reads SAVISQKPSRDICQRGTSLTIQCQVDSQVTMMFWYRQQPGQSLTLIATANQGSEATYESGFVIDKFPISRPNLTFSTLTVSNMSPEDSSIYLCSVRPGQGEKLFFGSGTQLSVL.